The text below deals with one TCR beta chain. The ends were cut back, 0 bases at V and 6 bases at J, with 7 bases in the middle. There are 13 residues in the CDR3. This entry comes from a study of T cell responses to AZD1222 COVID-19 vaccine. Repertoires were generated with immunoSEQ multiplex PCR, while TCRdb's copy carries only in-frame clones and drops some. The repertoire holds nearly 80,000 clones, with 75% to 85% as singletons. The TCR originated in an adult in good health. The chain combines TRBV12-3 or TRBV12-4 with TRBJ2-3; no clear D gene. This specimen was peripheral blood, taken on day 0 of AZD1222 vaccination. The CDR3 coding sequence is TGTGCCAGCAGTTTAGCTGAGGTGGATACGCAGTATTTT. Residues: CASSLAEVDTQYF.